This paragraph reports one T cell receptor (beta chain). This sample was taken from a study of blood T cell repertoires in COVID-19. Looking at the study overall: Collection of acute and convalescent COVID-19 samples took place in the United States, Italy and Spain. From T cells, B-cell-depleted T cells, or PBMCs came the material, which was cDNA or gDNA.

As handled by the study authors: Amplification with reference gene primers provided the estimates of nucleated cell counts. TCRdb's table, derived via immunoSEQ multiplex PCR, lists solely in-frame clones and lacks some. V and J calls and clone size are as listed in that table; D and trimming were resolved from the DNA. Among 100,000 to 150,000 clones, roughly 82% were seen once, and the ten largest hold roughly 12%. The receptor was derived from a human donor in a cohort sampled during active COVID-19. Sequenced sample: peripheral blood.

Written as DNA, the CDR3 is TGTGCCAGCAGTTCGTCCCTGTCTCCTTTCTTT. It codes for CASSSSLSPFF. The chain employs TRBV12-3 or TRBV12-4 and TRBJ1-1; no firm D call. V was cut by 4 bases and J by 12 bases, with 12 bases left in between. CDR3 size: 11 residues.